Below, 19 T cell receptor beta chains from the same sample are listed, as sequenced in a study of blood T cell repertoires in COVID-19. Clones were sequenced by immunoSEQ multiplex PCR, and TCRdb holds only the in-frame ones, with some missing. This table holds over 300,000 clones, 90% found once. The sequencing sample was made of peripheral blood. These receptors were obtained from a man aged 18 to 35 with active or convalescent COVID-19.

This sequence joins TRBV27 and TRBJ1-2; 11 bases line up with TRBD1. This CDR3 has 15 amino acids. Germline loops: CDR1 MNHEY, CDR2 SMNVEV (reference sequence). Losses at the gene ends were 4 bases for V and 6 bases for J; bases not matched to a gene: 7. CDR3 sequence (DNA): TGTGCCAGCAGTTATAGGACAGGGGGCTTGGATGGCTACACCTTC. Encoded protein: CASSYRTGGLDGYTF.

Written as DNA, the CDR3 is TGTGCCAGCAGTAGGGACAGGTCTCGGAATGGCTACACCTTC. Protein: CASSRDRSRNGYTF. The chain links TRBV6-2 or TRBV6-3 to TRBJ1-2, with 8 nucleotides matching TRBD1. Germline CDR1 is MNHEY and CDR2 is SVGEGT. The ends lost 5 bases at V and 6 bases at J; junction bases unmatched: 8. This CDR3 contains 14 residues.

The chain recombines TRBV4-1 with TRBJ1-2, with D perhaps matching TRBD1 (6 bases). From germline, CDR1 is MGHRA and CDR2 YSYEKL. V was shortened by 4 bases and J by 1 base, with 19 bases between the two germline ends. CDR3 length equals 17 residues. CDR3 in DNA: TGCGCCAGCAGCCGAGAGGGACAAGACCTCTTTAACTATGGCTACACCTTC. The encoded protein is CASSREGQDLFNYGYTF.

This clone came up a few times. The chain uses TRBV2 and TRBJ1-3, with D tentatively TRBD1 (5 bases). Trimming removed 1 base at V and 11 bases at J, with 9 bases between. CDR1 and CDR2 from the germline V gene are SNHLY and FYNNEI. This CDR3 comprises 12 residues. In nucleotides, the CDR3 is TGTGCCAGCAGTGAAGATGGCAGGGCCATATATTTT. Its protein product is CASSEDGRAIYF.

J is TRBJ2-7 and V is TRBV7-2, with 11 bases that match TRBD1. CDR3 length: 16 residues. J lost 4 bases, V lost 3 bases, and 8 bases had no gene match. CDR1 is SGHTA, CDR2 FQGNSA, per germline. This chain's CDR3 is CASSLVGQGVRYEQYF. The CDR3, as DNA: TGTGCCAGCAGCTTGGTGGGACAGGGGGTAAGGTACGAGCAGTACTTC.

This clone was seen once. The CDR3 DNA reads as TGTGCCAGCAGTAACAGGGGCGACACTGAAGCTTTCTTT. This sequence encodes CASSNRGDTEAFF. The rearrangement uses TRBV28 and TRBJ1-1; the match to TRBD1 covers 7 bases. J gave up 3 bases and V 5 bases, and 3 bases lay outside the gene matches. This CDR3 has 13 amino acids. Germline CDR1 reads MDHEN; CDR2 reads SYDVKM.

This clone occurred a few times. The chain combines TRBV28 with TRBJ1-6; perhaps TRBD1 as D (5 bases). Germline V gene data show CDR1 as MDHEN and CDR2 as SYDVKM. The CDR3 spans 13 residues. The V and J ends lost 8 bases and 10 bases respectively, with 15 bases between them. Here the CDR3 DNA reads TGTGCCAGCGGGACGGGGAGGTACTCACCCCTCCACTTT. Encoded protein: CASGTGRYSPLHF.

The rearrangement joins TRBV7-8 to TRBJ2-3; 8 bases are a match to TRBD1. Per the germline V gene, CDR1 is SGHVS and CDR2 is FQNEAQ. Unmatched junction bases numbered 11, after V lost 5 bases and J lost 4 bases. This CDR3 is built from 16 residues. CDR3 protein: CASSPRTGTVSDTQYF. For the CDR3, the DNA is TGTGCCAGCAGCCCGCGGACAGGGACGGTATCAGATACGCAGTATTTT.

The V gene is TRBV6-4, the J gene TRBJ2-6; TRBD2 might be the D (5 bases). CDR1 is MRHNA, CDR2 SNTAGT, per germline. Trimming pared 6 bases from V and 1 base from J, leaving 13 bases between. The CDR3 spans 16 residues. In nucleotides, the CDR3 is TGTGCCAGCAGCCCCGGGGTGGGATCTGGGGCCAACGTCCTGACTTTC. Amino acids: CASSPGVGSGANVLTF.

The chain is built from TRBV4-3 and TRBJ1-1; unclear D gene. The CDR3 sequence is 15 residues long. Trimming stripped 0 bases from V and 2 bases from J, with 10 bases between. Germline CDR1 LGHNA, CDR2 YSLEER. CDR3 amino acids: CASSQEGYSNTEAFF. CDR3 DNA sequence: TGCGCCAGCAGCCAAGAAGGATACAGTAACACTGAAGCTTTCTTT.

The chain employs TRBV6-5 and TRBJ1-6, with D perhaps TRBD1 (5 bases). V was shortened by 7 bases and J by 1 base, with 11 bases between the two germline ends. Germline assignment: CDR1 MNHEY and CDR2 SVGAGI. This CDR3 comprises 15 residues. DNA of the CDR3: TGTGCCAGCACCCTCAGGGAATCCTATAATTCACCCCTCCACTTT. Translated, it gives CASTLRESYNSPLHF.

The V and J genes are TRBV20-1 and TRBJ2-3; D perhaps matches TRBD2 (6 bases). V was cut by 3 bases and J by 1 base, with 17 bases left in between. Germline V lookup: CDR1 DFQATT, CDR2 SNEGSKA (reference sequence). The CDR3 has 16 amino acids. The CDR3 spells CSASLPWGGGTDTQYF. The CDR3 DNA is TGCAGTGCTAGTCTCCCTTGGGGCGGGGGCACAGATACGCAGTATTTT.

The CDR3 here is CASSWMTGEAFF. CDR3 in DNA: TGTGCCAGCAGCTGGATGACTGGAGAAGCTTTCTTT. The rearrangement uses TRBV7-2 and TRBJ1-1, with D uncertain. This CDR3 is 12 amino acids long. Germline V gene data show CDR1 as SGHTA and CDR2 as FQGNSA. The V gene lost 4 bases and the J gene lost 8 bases, with 11 bases spanning the gap.

This chain connects TRBV7-3 to TRBJ2-7; 7 bases map to TRBD1. The CDR3 extends over 15 amino acids. Looked up from germline, CDR1 is SGHTA and CDR2 is FQGTGA. J gave up 1 base and V 5 bases, and 8 bases lay outside the gene matches. The CDR3 loop reads CASSGRDSFSYEQYF. DNA of the CDR3: TGTGCCAGCAGCGGCCGGGACAGTTTTTCCTACGAGCAGTACTTC. The entire variable domain, with the rest obtained from reference TRBV7-3 and TRBJ2-7, is as follows: GAGVSQTPSNKVTEKGKYVELRCDPISGHTALYWYRQSLGQGPEFLIYFQGTGAADDSGLPNDRFFAVRPEGSVSTLKIQRTERGDSAVYLCASSGRDSFSYEQYFGPGTRLTVT.

CDR3 nucleotides: TGTGCCAGCAGCCAAGGGGCCCCTGGGGGCACGCAGTATTTT. This translates into CASSQGAPGGTQYF. V is TRBV3-1 (or the pseudogene TRBV3-2) and J is TRBJ2-3, with D perhaps matching TRBD1 (6 bases). Germline CDR1 LGHDT, CDR2 YNNKEL (reference sequence). V was shortened by 1 base and J by 9 bases, with 14 bases between the two germline ends. The CDR3 has 14 residues.

The chain uses TRBV30 and TRBJ2-1, with 11 bases identical to TRBD2. The length of the CDR3 is 15 residues. V lost 3 bases, J lost 8 bases, and 9 bases stayed unmatched. Germline V lookup: CDR1 GTSNPN, CDR2 SVGIG (reference sequence). The CDR3, as DNA: TGTGCCTGGAGCAGGACTAGCGGGCCGAGGGATGAGCAGTTCTTC. It encodes CAWSRTSGPRDEQFF. Variable domain in full (rest from reference TRBV30 and TRBJ2-1): SQTIHQWPATLVQPVGSPLSLECTVEGTSNPNLYWYRQAAGRGLQLLFYSVGIGQISSEVPQNLSASRPQDRQFILSSKKLLLSDSGFYLCAWSRTSGPRDEQFFGPGTRLTVL.

This clone was recorded once. The chain joins TRBV4-3 to TRBJ1-6; D not certain. Trimming left V 0 bases short and J 7 bases short, with 13 bases between. Looked up from germline, CDR1 is LGHNA and CDR2 is YSLEER. The CDR3 spans 16 residues. The CDR3 is CASSQDRGQRNSPLHF. The CDR3 DNA reads as TGCGCCAGCAGCCAAGATCGCGGTCAACGAAATTCACCCCTCCACTTT.

The chain recombines TRBV29-1 with TRBJ2-1, with D possibly matching TRBD2 (6 bases). Germline lookup yields CDR1 SQVTM and CDR2 ANQGSEA. The CDR3 loop spans 13 amino acids. Deletions cut 5 bases from V and 5 bases from J, with 13 bases between. As DNA, the CDR3 is TGCAGCGTTAGTTCCGGGGGAAACAATGAGCAGTTCTTC. Translated: CSVSSGGNNEQFF.

J is TRBJ2-7 and V is TRBV5-1; 7 bases are a match to TRBD1. After removal of 7 bases from V and 2 bases from J, the junction contained 6 bases not matched to a gene. The CDR3 has 13 residues. Germline values: CDR1 SGHRS, CDR2 YFSETQ. DNA for the CDR3: TGCGCCAGCTCGATAGACAGGGCCTACGAGCAGTACTTC. Protein: CASSIDRAYEQYF.